The T cell receptor beta chain under discussion was sequenced for a study of blood T cell repertoires in COVID-19. Across the whole study: The cDNA or gDNA used as material had been derived from T cells, B-cell-depleted T cells, or PBMCs.

The germline gives CDR1 MDHEN, CDR2 SYDVKM. Trimming stripped 7 bases from V and 4 bases from J, with 14 bases between. The CDR3 covers 13 residues. Per the original data handling: Reference gene primer amplification gave nucleated cell count estimates. Profiled with immunoSEQ multiplex PCR; TCRdb holds only in-frame clones, not every one. Clone size and V and J calls were adopted from that table, with D and trimming inferred from the DNA. This table holds some 200,000 clones, approximately 82% found once. Sequenced sample: peripheral blood. This TCR derives from a human donor with acute or convalescent COVID-19. The donor label of this sample is uncertain. The chain combines TRBV28 with TRBJ2-7; a weak D match, TRBD1 (6 bases). The CDR3 here is CASTGTKMYEQYF. The CDR3 DNA reads TGTGCCAGCACCGGGACAAAGATGTACGAGCAGTACTTC. Together with reference TRBV28 and TRBJ2-7, the CDR3 gives the full variable domain: DVKVTQSSRYLVKRTGEKVFLECVQDMDHENMFWYRQDPGLGLRLIYFSYDVKMKEKGDIPEGYSVSREKKERFSLILESASTNQTSMYLCASTGTKMYEQYFGPGTRLTVT.